Reported below is one TCR beta chain. Germline values: CDR1 LGHDT, CDR2 YNNKEL (reference sequence). V lost 5 bases and J 5 bases, leaving 10 bases between the germline ends. CDR3 length equals 13 residues. This specimen comes from a study of CD8 T cells in Susac syndrome. The patients serving as multiple sclerosis controls were treatment-naive. They had stable or active relapsing-remitting disease and fulfilled revised McDonald criteria. Random hexamers served to reverse transcribe roughly 0.5 to 1 ug RNA. It was immunoSEQ multiplex PCR that amplified TCR beta CDR3 across 54 Vbeta and 13 Jbeta. TCRdb reanalysed the immunoSEQ multiplex PCR reads using MiXCR and keeps one entry per CDR3 protein. The data show 140,000 or so distinct CDR3 sequences, about 95% seen once.

The sequenced sample was CD4+ T cells from PBMCs. The clonotype comes from a human donor with multiple sclerosis. The chain combines TRBV3-1 with TRBJ2-1, with TRBD2 as a possible D gene (6 bases). Written as DNA, the CDR3 is TGTGCCAGCAGCACCCGGGGGAACAATGAGCAGTTCTTC. This sequence encodes CASSTRGNNEQFF.